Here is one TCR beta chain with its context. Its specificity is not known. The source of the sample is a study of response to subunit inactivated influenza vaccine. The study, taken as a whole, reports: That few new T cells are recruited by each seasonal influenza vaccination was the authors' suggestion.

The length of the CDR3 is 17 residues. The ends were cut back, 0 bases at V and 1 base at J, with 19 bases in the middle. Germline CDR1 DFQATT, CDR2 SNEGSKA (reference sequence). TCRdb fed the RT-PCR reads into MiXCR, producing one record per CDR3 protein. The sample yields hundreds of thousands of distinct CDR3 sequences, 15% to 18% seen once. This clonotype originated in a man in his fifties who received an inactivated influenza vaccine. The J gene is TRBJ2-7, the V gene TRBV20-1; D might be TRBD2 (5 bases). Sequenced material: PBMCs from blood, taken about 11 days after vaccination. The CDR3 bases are TGCAGTGCTAGAGAGTCATTGAGGTGGGAGAGATCCTACGAGCAGTACTTC. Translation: CSARESLRWERSYEQYF.